The present entry profiles one T cell receptor beta chain with its context. Its antigen is as yet unknown. The CDR3 has 10 amino acids. Trimming left V 11 bases short and J 5 bases short, with 9 bases between. The germline V gene encodes CDR1 SNHLY and CDR2 FYNNEI. These data are taken from a study of glioma-infiltrating T cells after dendritic cell vaccination. Study at large: At biweekly intervals, patients got three intradermal dendritic cell vaccine injections. Overall study results and limits: Estimated pretreatment TIL content predicted outcome after dendritic cell vaccination.

PBMC sampling occurred before vaccination, two weeks after the third dose, and at progression. Up to about 2 ug genomic DNA was used for TCRB CDR3 amplification. The protocol was immunoSEQ multiplex PCR, while the TCRdb copy is restricted to in-frame clones and leaves out a portion. The sample has 75,000 to 100,000 clones, around three quarters seen once. Here the sequenced sample was blood, taken before dendritic cell vaccination. The rearrangement uses TRBV2 and TRBJ1-2; D is perhaps TRBD1 (6 bases). This sequence was found in a human donor with glioblastoma. CDR3 sequence (DNA): TGTGCCTCCGGACAGTATGGCTACACCTTC. It is translated as CASGQYGYTF.